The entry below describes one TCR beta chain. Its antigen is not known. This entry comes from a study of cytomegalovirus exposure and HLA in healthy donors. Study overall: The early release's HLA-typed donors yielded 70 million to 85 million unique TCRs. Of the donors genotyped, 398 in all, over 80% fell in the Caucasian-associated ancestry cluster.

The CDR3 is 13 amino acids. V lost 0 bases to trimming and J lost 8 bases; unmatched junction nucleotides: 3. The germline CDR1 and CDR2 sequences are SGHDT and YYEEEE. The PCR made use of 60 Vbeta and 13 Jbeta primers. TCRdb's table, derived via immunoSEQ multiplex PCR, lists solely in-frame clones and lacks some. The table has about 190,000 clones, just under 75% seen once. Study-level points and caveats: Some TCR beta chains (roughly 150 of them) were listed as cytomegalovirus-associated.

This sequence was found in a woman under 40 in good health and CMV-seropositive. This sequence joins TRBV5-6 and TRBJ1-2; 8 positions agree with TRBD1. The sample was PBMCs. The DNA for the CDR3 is TGTGCCAGCAGCTTGGTTCAGGGGGCAGGCTACACCTTC. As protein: CASSLVQGAGYTF.